This T cell receptor beta chain was profiled in a study of tumor-infiltrating lymphocytes in primary liver carcinoma. Study conclusions and caveats: Tumors had a significantly higher top-250-clone fraction than blood (p = 0.039). Reduced overlap was seen in tumor-adjacent and tumor-blood pairs versus tumor region pairs.

Priming with a constant-region primer yielded TCR beta cDNA from roughly 490 ng total RNA. Sequencing libraries for TCR beta derived from three nested multiplex PCR rounds that used slightly modified ARM-PCR. A C-beta reverse primer was combined with TRBV1-TRBV30 forward primers in the first two PCR rounds, and each round had 10 cycles. TCRdb re-derived calls from the multiplex PCR reads in MiXCR, one entry per CDR3 protein. Here the sample spans about 75,000 distinct CDR3 sequences, 69% being singletons. This CDR3 contains 11 residues. Germline V gene data show CDR1 as SQVTM and CDR2 as ANQGSEA. Co-extracting RNA and DNA was done with about 20-34 mg of unsorted bulk tissue as input. Remarks on this clonotype: Its antigen is unidentified. The junction and the germline gene differ at one end; a read error may be behind it.

The sequencing input was tumor-adjacent normal liver tissue. The V gene is TRBV29-1, the J gene TRBJ2-3; D may be TRBD2 (6 bases). The TCR comes from a man aged 35 to 55 with primary liver carcinoma and hepatitis B virus infection. CDR3 amino acids: CSGMTGDTQYF. Written as DNA, the CDR3 is TGTAGCGGTATGACCGGAGATACGCAGTATTTT.